Following are 27 T cell receptor beta chains from one sample sequenced in a study of graft-versus-host responses after intestinal transplantation. TCRdb's table, derived via immunoSEQ multiplex PCR, lists solely in-frame clones and lacks some. The sample includes about 39,000 clones, 85% to 95% seen only once; the top ten take 3.6%. The sequences come from PBMCs, collected approximately 740 days after intestinal transplantation. The receptors derive from a human patient who received an intestinal transplant, so some T cells may come from the graft donor.

This clone was detected only once. V usage is TRBV19 and J usage is TRBJ2-7; 7 positions match TRBD2. Germline V lookup: CDR1 LNHDA, CDR2 SQIVND (reference sequence). This CDR3 has 14 residues. V dropped 1 base and J dropped 3; count of bases not matched to a gene: 3. As DNA, the CDR3 is TGTGCCAGTAGTATAGGGCGGGAGTTCTACGAGCAGTACTTC. It translates to CASSIGREFYEQYF. Full variable domain (missing parts from reference TRBV19 and TRBJ2-7): DGGITQSPKYLFRKEGQNVTLSCEQNLNHDAMYWYRQDPGQGLRLIYYSQIVNDFQKGDIAEGYSVSREKKESFPLTVTSAQKNPTAFYLCASSIGREFYEQYFGPGTRLTVT.

CDR3: CASSRAPVRGTEAFF. The DNA for the CDR3 is TGTGCCAGCAGCCGAGCACCAGTTAGGGGCACTGAAGCTTTCTTT. This rearrangement joins TRBV5-4 to TRBJ1-1; tentative D call: TRBD1 (5 bases). V shed 4 bases and J shed 4 bases, with 17 bases lying between them. CDR3 length: 15 residues. The germline V gene encodes CDR1 SGHNT and CDR2 YYREEE (reference sequence).

The chain combines TRBV19 with TRBJ2-1; 7 bases align to TRBD2. J lost 1 base, V lost 7 bases, and 7 bases had no gene match. The CDR3 contains 15 residues. Germline CDR1 is LNHDA and CDR2 is SQIVND (reference sequence). The CDR3 protein is CASNPRTRSYNEQFF. CDR3 nucleotides: TGTGCCAGTAATCCTCGGACTAGATCCTACAATGAGCAGTTCTTC.

The chain links TRBV29-1 to TRBJ2-7; 9 bases fit TRBD1. Germline V gene lookup returns CDR1 SQVTM and CDR2 ANQGSEA. This CDR3 has 14 residues. V dropped 4 bases and J dropped 5; count of bases not matched to a gene: 9. DNA of the CDR3: TGCAGCGTTGTTACCTGGACAGGGGTCAACGAGCAGTACTTC. Its protein product is CSVVTWTGVNEQYF.

The chain couples TRBV13 to TRBJ1-1; D unresolved. CDR1 PRHDT and CDR2 FYEKMQ come from the germline V gene (reference sequence). Trimming left V 2 bases short and J 7 bases short, with 17 bases between. The CDR3 sequence is 15 residues long. CDR3 protein: CASSLFAGDEGEAFF. The CDR3 DNA follows: TGTGCCAGCAGCTTATTCGCTGGGGATGAGGGTGAAGCTTTCTTT.

This chain uses TRBV7-3 with TRBJ2-6, with D perhaps TRBD1 (5 bases). The CDR3 is made up of 15 amino acids. Germline loops: CDR1 SGHTA, CDR2 FQGTGA. The germline V and J ends were trimmed by 3 bases and 2 bases, with 8 bases remaining between them. Here the CDR3 reads CASSLGLPGANVLTF. The CDR3 coding sequence is TGTGCCAGCAGCTTGGGGCTTCCTGGGGCCAACGTCCTGACTTTC.

As to this clone: The CDR3 ends on some other residue instead of the conserved phenylalanine or tryptophan, so this is likely a read error. The chain links TRBV6-6 to TRBJ1-3; 10 nucleotides match TRBD1. V trimming: 6 bases; J trimming: 11 bases; junction bases outside the gene matches: 10. The CDR3 runs to 14 residues. The germline gives CDR1 MNHNY, CDR2 SVGAGI (reference sequence). CDR3 sequence: CASSQGGDRGAIYL. Here the CDR3 DNA reads TGTGCCAGCAGCCAAGGGGGGGACAGGGGAGCCATATATCTT.

This clone has just one count. The rearrangement joins TRBV6-1 to TRBJ2-3; 12 bases are shared with TRBD2. The CDR3 loop spans 16 amino acids. CDR1 and CDR2 from the germline V gene are MNHNS and SASEGT. J lost 2 bases, V lost 5 bases, and 5 bases had no gene match. The CDR3 is CASSKGLAGPTDTQYF. CDR3 DNA: TGTGCCAGCAGTAAAGGACTAGCGGGACCCACAGATACGCAGTATTTT.

The V and J genes are TRBV2 and TRBJ2-3; no clear D gene. Trimming removed 4 bases at V and 1 base at J, with 9 bases between. The CDR3 sequence is 14 residues long. Looked up from germline, CDR1 is SNHLY and CDR2 is FYNNEI. CDR3 region: CASSAGDRTDTQYF. The CDR3 DNA sequence: TGTGCCAGCAGTGCCGGAGATCGCACAGATACGCAGTATTTT.

The chain employs TRBV6-1 and TRBJ1-1; no clear D. Trimming removed 7 bases at V and 11 bases at J, with 17 bases between. CDR1 is MNHNS, CDR2 SASEGT, per germline. The CDR3 is 12 amino acids. The CDR3 spells CASIWTPSRAFF. In DNA, the CDR3 is TGTGCCAGCATTTGGACGCCTAGTAGGGCTTTCTTT.

The chain links TRBV6-5 to TRBJ2-7, with a weak D call TRBD1 (6 bases). V was clipped by 6 bases and J by 2 bases, with 14 bases between them. This CDR3 is 14 amino acids long. Germline lookup yields CDR1 MNHEY and CDR2 SVGAGI. CDR3 nucleotides: TGTGCCAGCAGACACAACCGGGACACCTACGAGCAGTACTTC. Amino acid sequence: CASRHNRDTYEQYF.

The chain recombines TRBV6-1 with TRBJ1-6; TRBD1 matches at 7 bases. Germline V gene data show CDR1 as MNHNS and CDR2 as SASEGT. Germline trimming cut 0 bases from V and 9 bases from J; bases unmatched to any gene: 5. The CDR3 covers 15 residues. CDR3 in DNA: TGTGCCAGCAGTGAAGCGAGGGGACAGTCTTCACCCCTCCACTTT. Translating gives CASSEARGQSSPLHF.

This clone was seen just once. The V and J genes are TRBV28 and TRBJ2-1, with D possibly matching TRBD2 (6 bases). Germline CDR1 MDHEN, CDR2 SYDVKM. The CDR3 is 15 residues long. V was clipped by 7 bases and J by 7 bases, with 20 bases between them. CDR3 nucleotides: TGTGCCAGCACCCCACGCGGCGGGATTTGGAATGAGCAGTTCTTC. As protein: CASTPRGGIWNEQFF. The variable domain in full, with the rest retrieved from reference TRBV28 and TRBJ2-1, is DVKVTQSSRYLVKRTGEKVFLECVQDMDHENMFWYRQDPGLGLRLIYFSYDVKMKEKGDIPEGYSVSREKKERFSLILESASTNQTSMYLCASTPRGGIWNEQFFGPGTRLTVL.

The chain couples TRBV18 to TRBJ2-7; TRBD2 aligns across 10 bases. CDR1 and CDR2 (germline): KGHSH, LQKENI. The CDR3 length is 14 residues. V was clipped by 6 bases and J by 4 bases; unmatched bases: 6. This CDR3 is CASSLGLAEYEQYF. The CDR3 nucleotides are TGTGCCAGCTCCCTCGGACTAGCGGAATACGAGCAGTACTTC.

The chain joins TRBV11-2 to TRBJ2-7; 7 bases match TRBD1. J gave up 3 bases and V 3 bases, and 5 bases lay outside the gene matches. The CDR3 is 14 residues long. Per germline, CDR1 SGHAT and CDR2 FQNNGV. CDR3 residues: CASSFGTVGYEQYF. The CDR3 DNA follows: TGTGCCAGCAGCTTCGGGACAGTAGGCTACGAGCAGTACTTC. Supplemented by reference TRBV11-2 and TRBJ2-7, the full variable domain reads EAGVAQSPRYKIIEKRQSVAFWCNPISGHATLYWYQQILGQGPKLLIQFQNNGVVDDSQLPKDRFSAERLKGVDSTLKIQPAKLEDSAVYLCASSFGTVGYEQYFGPGTRLTVT.

The table lists this clone with a count of one. V and J are TRBV10-2 and TRBJ2-5; the D gene is possibly TRBD1 (5 bases). The tail of the sequence fits TRBJ2-7 better, so the J call may be wrong. Germline V CDR1 and CDR2: WSHSY, SAAADI. This CDR3 has 13 residues. The CDR3 spells CASWGESSYEQYF. CDR3 nucleotide sequence: TGCGCCAGCTGGGGCGAAAGCTCCTACGAGCAGTACTTC.

The chain combines TRBV5-1 with TRBJ2-4; TRBD2 might be the D (6 bases). This CDR3 contains 13 residues. In germline, CDR1 is SGHRS, CDR2 YFSETQ. Trimming removed 4 bases from V and 4 bases from J, with 9 bases in between. CDR3 amino acids: CASSVGLKNIQYF. CDR3 sequence (DNA): TGCGCCAGCAGCGTGGGACTTAAAAACATTCAGTACTTC. The entire variable domain, with the rest obtained from reference TRBV5-1 and TRBJ2-4, is as follows: KAGVTQTPRYLIKTRGQQVTLSCSPISGHRSVSWYQQTPGQGLQFLFEYFSETQRNKGNFPGRFSGRQFSNSRSEMNVSTLELGDSALYLCASSVGLKNIQYFGAGTRLSVL.

The J gene is TRBJ2-5, the V gene TRBV10-3; D unclear. This CDR3 region has 13 residues. CDR1 is ENHRY and CDR2 is SYGVKD in the germline V gene. Trimming cost V 6 bases and J 3 bases, with 11 bases left between them. CDR3 sequence reads: CAISGAREETQYF. The CDR3 DNA reads as TGTGCCATCAGCGGAGCTAGGGAAGAGACCCAGTACTTC.

The V gene is TRBV7-6, the J gene TRBJ2-7; D might be TRBD1 (6 bases). Trimming shortened V by 1 base and J by 3 bases, and 13 bases separated the two germline ends. CDR1 SGHVS and CDR2 FNYEAQ come from the germline V gene. This CDR3 contains 15 residues. CDR3 in amino acids: CASSLGPTGNYEQYF. CDR3 sequence (DNA): TGTGCCAGCAGCTTAGGACCTACAGGGAACTACGAGCAGTACTTC.

The rearrangement uses TRBV7-3 and TRBJ2-3, with D perhaps matching TRBD2 (5 bases). Trimming shortened V by 5 bases and J by 6 bases, and 12 bases separated the two germline ends. CDR3 length: 13 amino acids. Germline lookup yields CDR1 SGHTA and CDR2 FQGTGA. The CDR3 spells CASSRTVRDTQYF. The CDR3 region has the DNA TGTGCCAGCAGCCGGACTGTTCGGGATACGCAGTATTTT.

The rearrangement joins TRBV4-1 to TRBJ2-7; D not certain. The CDR3 covers 13 residues. Per the germline V gene, CDR1 is MGHRA and CDR2 is YSYEKL. V gave up 1 base and J gave up 3 bases, with 7 bases separating them. Written as DNA, the CDR3 is TGCGCCAGCAGCCAAGTTCGAGGCTACGAGCAGTACTTC. As protein: CASSQVRGYEQYF.

CDR3 sequence reads: CASSPDRDDNQPQHF. Here the CDR3 DNA reads TGTGCCAGCTCACCGGACAGGGACGACAATCAGCCCCAGCATTTT. The genes are TRBV18 and TRBJ1-5; 8 positions agree with TRBD1. The V gene's germline CDR1 is KGHSH and CDR2 LQKENI. The CDR3 contains 15 residues. V lost 3 bases to trimming and J lost 3 bases; unmatched junction nucleotides: 4.

In its sample, this clone was seen once. The gene calls are TRBV6-1 and TRBJ1-1; weak D call: TRBD1 (5 bases). The CDR3 runs 15 residues. V shed 5 bases and J shed 1 base, with 14 bases lying between them. Looked up from germline, CDR1 is MNHNS and CDR2 is SASEGT. The CDR3 DNA sequence: TGTGCCAGCAGTCCAGGGTATATAGGGAACACTGAAGCTTTCTTT. Protein: CASSPGYIGNTEAFF.

The chain couples TRBV4-2 to TRBJ2-2, with D possibly called TRBD1 or TRBD2 (6 bases each). Germline assignment: CDR1 LGHNA and CDR2 YNFKEQ. Trimming pared 3 bases from V and 6 bases from J, leaving 11 bases between. The CDR3 has 14 residues. CDR3 in amino acids: CASSQGGSAGELFF. The CDR3 DNA reads TGTGCCAGCAGCCAGGGGGGCAGTGCCGGGGAGCTGTTTTTT.

This chain uses TRBV10-1 with TRBJ2-2; D unclear. Germline V lookup: CDR1 WNHNN, CDR2 SYGVQD (reference sequence). The CDR3 consists of 14 residues. V lost 5 bases to trimming and J lost 0 bases, with 7 bases between them. The CDR3 bases are TGCGCCAGCAGTACTGCCGCGAACACCGGGGAGCTGTTTTTT. This codes for CASSTAANTGELFF.

The chain has TRBV4-2 and TRBJ1-5; a possible D gene is TRBD1 (6 bases). V lost 0 bases, J lost 4 bases, and 19 bases lay in between. Germline assignment: CDR1 LGHNA and CDR2 YNFKEQ. The CDR3 totals 18 residues. The CDR3 coding sequence is TGTGCCAGCAGCCAAGATCGTGGTTTGGGGACAATGAATCAGCCCCAGCATTTT. Amino acids: CASSQDRGLGTMNQPQHF.

This clone is a singleton in its sample. The chain couples TRBV7-2 to TRBJ2-5; possibly TRBD1 for D (6 bases). The V end lost 1 base, the J end lost 2 bases, and 14 bases lay between the germline ends. Germline loops: CDR1 SGHTA, CDR2 FQGNSA. This CDR3 region has 16 residues. CDR3 amino acids: CASSLVWTDSQETQYF. For the CDR3, the DNA is TGTGCCAGCAGCTTAGTTTGGACAGATAGTCAAGAGACCCAGTACTTC.